The 2 T cell receptor beta chains below were found in one sample sequenced in a study of blood T cell repertoires in COVID-19. Clones were read by immunoSEQ multiplex PCR, and TCRdb kept only the in-frame ones, dropping some. The sample has 150,000 to 160,000 clones, around 85% seen once. Sequencing was performed on peripheral blood. The origin of the receptors is a man aged 55 to 70 with COVID-19, enrolled during active disease.

The count of this clone is one. This chain uses TRBV19 with TRBJ2-7; 7 bases are a match to TRBD2. V dropped 5 bases and J dropped 5; count of bases not matched to a gene: 12. CDR1 and CDR2 from the germline V gene are LNHDA and SQIVND (reference sequence). CDR3 size: 15 residues. CDR3 nucleotide sequence: TGTGCCAGTAGTGGACTTGGCGGGAGTTTCAACGAGCAGTACTTC. This codes for CASSGLGGSFNEQYF.

CDR3 sequence (DNA): TGCAGCGGGCAACAGGGGATTAGCACAGATACGCAGTATTTT. Amino acids: CSGQQGISTDTQYF. The rearrangement uses TRBV29-1 and TRBJ2-3, with TRBD1 identical over 7 bases. The ends lost 7 bases at V and 0 bases at J; junction bases unmatched: 7. This CDR3 region has 14 residues. Germline V CDR1 and CDR2: SQVTM, ANQGSEA.